These 7 T cell receptor beta chains were sequenced from one sample in a study of blood T cell repertoires in COVID-19 (dated by TCRdb to the early 2020s). The library was generated by the immunoSEQ multiplex PCR assay. TCRdb carries this immuneACCESS record with in-frame sequences only. Its versions omit some clonotypes, under half of them owing to an unresolved V gene in the studies checked, with the rest unexplained. This sample comprises about 36,000 clones, about two thirds of them detected only once. Roughly a tenth of the sample rests with the top ten. Material: peripheral blood. These receptors were obtained from a man in his sixties or seventies with COVID-19, enrolled during active disease.

This clone was counted a few times. The V and J genes are TRBV19 and TRBJ1-1; D is unresolved. Looked up from germline, CDR1 is LNHDA and CDR2 is SQIVND (reference sequence). The CDR3 extends over 14 amino acids. Trimming took 4 bases from V and 0 from J, leaving 9 bases between them. The CDR3 bases are TGTGCCAGTAGTAAGATAACGGTGAACACTGAAGCTTTCTTT. This encodes CASSKITVNTEAFF.

A word on this clone: Lacking the conserved final phenylalanine or tryptophan, this CDR3 likely reflects a read error. This chain uses TRBV28 with TRBJ1-1; D might be TRBD1 (5 bases). Trimming took 1 base from V and 0 from J, leaving 27 bases between them. The germline gives CDR1 MDHEN, CDR2 SYDVKM. The CDR3 covers 21 residues. DNA for the CDR3: TGTGCCAGCAGTTTATCCCGGGTCACTTTAACCGGGGGGATGATGAACACTGAAGCTTTCCTT. Protein product: CASSLSRVTLTGGMMNTEAFL.

V usage is TRBV29-1 and J usage is TRBJ1-2; TRBD1 matches at 10 bases. This CDR3 is built from 13 residues. The germline V gene has CDR1 SQVTM and CDR2 ANQGSEA. The trim removed 6 bases at V and 7 bases at J, leaving 8 bases unmatched. CDR3 amino acids: CSVGQGRESGYTF. In nucleotides, the CDR3 is TGCAGCGTGGGACAGGGGAGGGAGAGTGGCTACACCTTC.

The rearrangement uses TRBV5-8 and TRBJ2-4, with 7 bases fitting TRBD1. The junction had 5 bases not matched to a gene; V was cut back by 4 bases and J by 7 bases. The length of the CDR3 is 13 residues. Germline CDR1 reads SGHTS; CDR2 reads YDEGEE. CDR3 sequence: CASSNRGWNIQYF. The CDR3 DNA is TGTGCCAGCAGCAACAGGGGATGGAACATTCAGTACTTC.

The V gene is TRBV7-3, the J gene TRBJ1-3; the D gene is possibly TRBD1 (5 bases). Germline CDR1 is SGHTA and CDR2 is FQGTGA. V lost 5 bases and J lost 4, with 9 bases in between. The CDR3 runs to 13 residues. The CDR3 sequence is CASSPGGGNTIYF. The CDR3 DNA reads as TGTGCCAGCAGCCCCGGGGGGGGAAACACCATATATTTT.

The chain links TRBV28 to TRBJ2-7; 11 nucleotides agree with TRBD2. Germline trimming cut 5 bases from V and 4 bases from J; bases unmatched to any gene: 7. This CDR3 contains 15 residues. The germline V gene encodes CDR1 MDHEN and CDR2 SYDVKM. CDR3 amino acids: CASSGRLAGLYEQYF. CDR3 DNA: TGTGCCAGCAGTGGGAGACTAGCGGGATTATACGAGCAGTACTTC.

CDR3 DNA: TGTGCCAGCAGTTTAATTAAACTACACACATACAATGAGCAGTTCTTC. Translation: CASSLIKLHTYNEQFF. V usage is TRBV28 and J usage is TRBJ2-1; D gene unclear. Trimming pared 2 bases from V and 4 bases from J, leaving 15 bases between. CDR3 length: 16 residues. The germline V gene has CDR1 MDHEN and CDR2 SYDVKM. Based on the CDR3 plus reference TRBV28 and TRBJ2-1, the full variable domain is DVKVTQSSRYLVKRTGEKVFLECVQDMDHENMFWYRQDPGLGLRLIYFSYDVKMKEKGDIPEGYSVSREKKERFSLILESASTNQTSMYLCASSLIKLHTYNEQFFGPGTRLTVL.